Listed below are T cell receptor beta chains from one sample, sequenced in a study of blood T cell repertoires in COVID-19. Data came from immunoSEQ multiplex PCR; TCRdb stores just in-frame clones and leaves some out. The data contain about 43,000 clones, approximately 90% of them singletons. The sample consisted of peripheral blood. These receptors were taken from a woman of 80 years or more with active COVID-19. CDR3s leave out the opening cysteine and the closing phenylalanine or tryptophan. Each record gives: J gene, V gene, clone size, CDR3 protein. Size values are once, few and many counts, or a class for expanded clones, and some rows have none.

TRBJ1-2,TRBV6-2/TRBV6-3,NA,ASSYSGGYGYT
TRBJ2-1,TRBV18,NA,ASSPAYGQGIGTSPNEQF
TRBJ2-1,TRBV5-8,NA,ASSSGQGFNEQF
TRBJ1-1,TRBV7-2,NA,ASSVGLTMNTEAF
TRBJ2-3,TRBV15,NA,ATSRDPTTGSPDTQY
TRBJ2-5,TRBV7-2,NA,ASSLNRGAGQETQY
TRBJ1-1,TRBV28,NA,ASSRRGANTEAF
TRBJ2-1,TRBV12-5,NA,ASGIAGGRNEQF
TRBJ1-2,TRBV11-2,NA,ASSIDRLEGGYT
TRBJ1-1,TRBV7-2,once,ASSLIQAQNTEAF
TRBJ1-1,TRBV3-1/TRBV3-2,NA,ASSLDDRGTEAF
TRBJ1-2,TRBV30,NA,ACLQGELDGYT
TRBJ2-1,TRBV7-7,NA,ASSQTYRAVYNEQF
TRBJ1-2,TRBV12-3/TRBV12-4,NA,ASSTRGGQGYT
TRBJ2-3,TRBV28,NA,ASSSLLTSGGTDTQY
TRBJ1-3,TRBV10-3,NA,AIRTAVSGNTIY
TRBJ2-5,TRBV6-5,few,ASSGLAASRETQY
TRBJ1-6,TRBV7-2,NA,ASSFSATSSYNSPLH
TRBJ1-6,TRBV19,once,ASSSRLGTGGGNSPLH
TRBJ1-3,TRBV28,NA,ATAGAGNTIY
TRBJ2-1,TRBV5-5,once,ASSLYNEQF
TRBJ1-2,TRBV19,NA,ASSRSGRYSGYT
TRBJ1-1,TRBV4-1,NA,ASSLGLGEWTEAF
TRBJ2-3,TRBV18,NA,ASSEGADATDTQY
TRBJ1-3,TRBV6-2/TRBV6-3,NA,ASRPSGSGNTIY
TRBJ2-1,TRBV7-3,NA,ASSTQPGTGRDEQF
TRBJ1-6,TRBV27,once,ATIHRTAYIYNSPLH
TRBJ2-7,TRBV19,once,ASSTGGTAAVEQY
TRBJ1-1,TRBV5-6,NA,ASSLRQGRNTEAF
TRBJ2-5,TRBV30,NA,AWKSGTSGETQY
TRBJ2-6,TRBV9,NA,ASSVSGSSANVLT
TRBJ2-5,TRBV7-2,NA,ASSPHRHQETQY
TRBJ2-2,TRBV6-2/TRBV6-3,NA,ASSQRRGGTGELF
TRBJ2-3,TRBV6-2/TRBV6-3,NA,ASSGWGTGLSDTQY